This TCR beta chain was profiled in a study of blood T cell repertoires in COVID-19 (dated by TCRdb to between 2020 and 2021). Concerning the study at large: Samples covering the acute and convalescent phases of COVID-19 were provided by collaborators in the United States, Italy and Spain. The prospective study material was composed of cDNA or gDNA derived from T cells, B-cell-depleted T cells, or PBMCs. The dataset comprised deeply sampled blood TCRbeta repertoires from subjects exposed to, actively infected with, or recovered from COVID-19. A freely available public database, intended as a resource for researchers studying the immune response to SARS-CoV-2, is where the repertoires were released. Samples came from the ongoing ImmuneRACE study (first 160 participants) plus 1,254 subjects from 6 global collaborators. The sample metadata nearly always contained a de-identified subject ID, COVID-19 status, age in years and sex. HLA class I and class II types, where available, came from metadata supplied by the sample provider rather than from assay-based typing.

The paper's findings and limits, for the study overall: The amount of clinical and demographic metadata varied by source and participant and was provided uncurated.

TCRbeta CDR3 regions were amplified from genomic DNA using the immunoSEQ Assay, a bias-controlled multiplex PCR. From the authors' description of their analysis: Within the assay, amplification of reference gene primers was used to estimate how many nucleated cells each sample contained. Sequence reads were collapsed and filtered to measure the absolute abundance of every unique TCRbeta CDR3 rearrangement. Productive Simpson clonality was computed per sample as the square root of Simpson's diversity index over productive rearrangements. Imported from immuneACCESS, the table was reduced by TCRdb to in-frame sequences with V and J called. These copies leave out some clones; in studies compared against another copy, an unresolved V gene accounts for under half, and the cause of the remainder is not known. That table furnishes V, J and clone size, whereas the DNA furnished D and trimming. The sample profile shows about 70,000 clones; 80% to 85% of them were found once. The ten most abundant clones make up roughly 2% of the sample.

The CDR3 holds 15 amino acids from the cysteine to the phenylalanine. Only the CDR3 region is kept as DNA, spanning 45 bases read in frame from base 1. The V and J ends are trimmed by 1 base and 9 bases, leaving 18 bases between them. Looking up the germline V gene (reference sequence) yields CDR1 LGHDT and CDR2 YNNKEL. Whole blood was collected in K2EDTA tubes by collaborating institutions according to the institutions' own protocols. For TCRbeta analysis, collaborator samples were shipped as frozen whole blood, as isolated PBMCs, or as DNA extracted from either sample type. Note on this clone: The specificity of this receptor is unknown. Base qualities are not provided; no much larger clone lies one nucleotide away.

The clonotype originates from a woman aged 55-70 years with acute or convalescent COVID-19. The chain joins TRBV3-1 (or the pseudogene TRBV3-2) to TRBJ2-5, with a tentative D gene TRBD2 over 7 matching bases. Material: peripheral blood. Here the CDR3 is given as CASSQGASGSGAQYF. The DNA reads TGTGCCAGCAGCCAAGGGGCTAGCGGCTCAGGGGCCCAGTACTTC.